The 15 T cell receptor beta chains presented below share a single source sample, sequenced in a study of PD-1 blockade in classical Hodgkin lymphoma. Each patient relapsed following autologous stem cell transplantation, and prior brentuximab vedotin exposure differed. Here immunoSEQ multiplex PCR was the method, and the copy in TCRdb shows in-frame clones only, minus some. The top ten clones hold 15% to 20% of a sample with about 110,000 clones, roughly nine tenths of them seen once. Sequencing was performed on peripheral blood mononuclear cells (PBMCs), taken before the second cycle of nivolumab. These receptors were taken from a human donor with classical Hodgkin lymphoma.

The V call is TRBV10-3, the J call TRBJ2-7, with 10 nucleotides matching TRBD2. This CDR3 is built from 15 residues. With V trimmed by 4 bases and J by 5 bases, 8 bases remained unmatched. Germline loops: CDR1 ENHRY, CDR2 SYGVKD. CDR3 loop: CAISGRLAGDDEQYF. The CDR3 DNA is TGTGCCATCAGTGGTCGGCTAGCGGGAGACGACGAGCAGTACTTC.

Comments on this clone: This sample also contains other DNA sequences that code for the same CDR3. The J gene is TRBJ1-1, the V gene TRBV14; 8 bases are shared with TRBD1. Germline assignment: CDR1 SGHDN and CDR2 FVKESK. V lost 4 bases to trimming and J lost 1 base; unmatched junction nucleotides: 2. The CDR3 contains 14 residues. The CDR3 region has the DNA TGTGCCAGCAGCCCCAGGGGGCGGAACACTGAAGCTTTCTTT. This encodes CASSPRGRNTEAFF.

V and J are TRBV6-6 and TRBJ1-2, with 7 nucleotides matching TRBD1. With 4 bases clipped from V and 4 bases from J, the junction kept 6 bases outside the gene matches. The CDR3 runs to 14 residues. CDR1 is MNHNY, CDR2 SVGAGI, per germline (reference sequence). The CDR3 sequence: CASSSGGLAYGYTF. The CDR3 bases are TGTGCCAGCAGTTCAGGGGGATTGGCCTATGGCTACACCTTC.

The chain uses TRBV6-6 and TRBJ2-7; D possibly corresponds to TRBD1 (5 bases). Between the trimmed V and J ends, which lost 2 bases and 2 bases, there was a span of 7 bases. Germline lookup yields CDR1 MNHNY and CDR2 SVGAGI (reference sequence). CDR3 length equals 13 residues. The CDR3 nucleotides are TGTGCCAGCAGTTACAAAGGGGCCTACGAGCAGTACTTC. Encoded protein: CASSYKGAYEQYF.

V usage is TRBV15 and J usage is TRBJ2-2; TRBD1 matches at 8 bases. The junction had 4 bases not matched to a gene; V was cut back by 5 bases and J by 5 bases. The CDR3 runs to 14 residues. Germline V CDR1 and CDR2: LNHNV, YYDKDF (reference sequence). CDR3 nucleotides: TGTGCCACCAGCCCGGACAGGGAAACCGGGGAGCTGTTTTTT. Amino acid sequence: CATSPDRETGELFF.

V gene TRBV28 combines with J gene TRBJ2-7; 11 positions agree with TRBD2. In germline, CDR1 is MDHEN, CDR2 SYDVKM. CDR3 length: 15 amino acids. V trimming: 2 bases; J trimming: 1 base; junction bases outside the gene matches: 1. Written as DNA, the CDR3 is TGTGCCAGCAGTTTAACTAGCGGGAGATCCTACGAGCAGTACTTC. It encodes CASSLTSGRSYEQYF.

The V and J genes are TRBV18 and TRBJ1-2, with 9 bases identical to TRBD1. Germline lookup yields CDR1 KGHSH and CDR2 LQKENI. J lost 8 bases, V lost 2 bases, and 6 bases had no gene match. This CDR3 region has 14 residues. The CDR3 bases are TGTGCCAGCTCACCAGGACAGGGGTTCGGGGGCTACACCTTC. It codes for CASSPGQGFGGYTF.

The CDR3, as DNA: TGTGCCAGCAGCTTAGACTTCAGGCCCCAAGAGACCCAGTACTTC. Translating gives CASSLDFRPQETQYF. The chain is built from TRBV7-2 and TRBJ2-5, with no clear D. The V gene's germline CDR1 is SGHTA and CDR2 FQGNSA. CDR3 size: 15 residues. Between the trimmed V and J ends, which lost 1 base and 1 base, there was a span of 10 bases.

The genes are TRBV7-9 and TRBJ1-1; 7 nucleotides match TRBD1. This CDR3 comprises 14 residues. V was clipped by 7 bases and J by 1 base; unmatched bases: 6. Germline V gene sequence: CDR1 SEHNR, CDR2 FQNEAQ (reference sequence). CDR3 DNA sequence: TGTGCCAGCATCCCCCGACAGGGGAACACTGAAGCTTTCTTT. Translated, it gives CASIPRQGNTEAFF.

This rearrangement joins TRBV15 to TRBJ1-1; no reliable D call. The CDR3 runs to 15 residues. The ends were cut back, 1 base at V and 5 bases at J, with 14 bases in the middle. CDR1 and CDR2 (germline): LNHNV, YYDKDF (reference sequence). CDR3 DNA: TGTGCCACCAGCAGAGCCCGACAAGGCAGGACTGAAGCTTTCTTT. Translated: CATSRARQGRTEAFF.

This rearrangement joins TRBV25-1 to TRBJ1-2; no reliable D call. Per germline, CDR1 MGHDK and CDR2 SYGVNS. This CDR3 comprises 11 residues. With 4 bases removed from V and 6 bases from J, the gap between germline ends came to 6 bases. CDR3 sequence reads: CASSAGHGYTF. The CDR3 DNA follows: TGTGCCAGCAGTGCGGGCCATGGCTACACCTTC.

The chain couples TRBV5-6 to TRBJ1-1; 8 nucleotides match TRBD1. CDR3 length: 15 residues. Trimming removed 0 bases from V and 1 base from J; junction bases left unmatched: 2. Per the germline V gene, CDR1 is SGHDT and CDR2 is YYEEEE. The CDR3 loop reads CASSLVGTGNTEAFF. The DNA for the CDR3 is TGTGCCAGCAGCTTGGTAGGGACAGGGAACACTGAAGCTTTCTTT.

The V gene is TRBV28, the J gene TRBJ2-5, with TRBD1 matching over 8 bases. V lost 3 bases and J lost 2; bases outside the gene matches: 14. The CDR3 has 18 amino acids. The germline gives CDR1 MDHEN, CDR2 SYDVKM. CDR3 nucleotide sequence: TGTGCCAGCAGTTTTTTTCTGGGAGGACAGGGCGTACAAGAGACCCAGTACTTC. As protein: CASSFFLGGQGVQETQYF.

The genes are TRBV2 and TRBJ1-1; TRBD1 might be the D (6 bases). The V end lost 7 bases, the J end lost 7 bases, and 16 bases lay between the germline ends. The CDR3 has 13 residues. The V gene's germline CDR1 is SNHLY and CDR2 FYNNEI. Here the CDR3 reads CASKAQGISEAFF. CDR3 DNA sequence: TGTGCCAGCAAGGCCCAGGGGATTAGTGAAGCTTTCTTT. Combining the CDR3 with reference TRBV2 and TRBJ1-1 gives the whole variable domain EPEVTQTPSHQVTQMGQEVILRCVPISNHLYFYWYRQILGQKVEFLVSFYNNEISEKSEIFDDQFSVERPDGSNFTLKIRSTKLEDSAMYFCASKAQGISEAFFGQGTRLTVV.

CDR3 DNA: TGTGCCAGCAGCTGGGACGGTACCGGGGAGCTGTTTTTT. Its protein is CASSWDGTGELFF. The chain employs TRBV7-6 and TRBJ2-2, with D perhaps matching TRBD1 or TRBD2 (5 bases each). Germline assignment: CDR1 SGHVS and CDR2 FNYEAQ. The CDR3 runs to 13 residues. The V and J ends lost 4 bases and 5 bases respectively, with 8 bases between them.